The 17 T cell receptor beta chains reported below all come from one sample, sequenced in a study of shared clonotypes between healthy human individuals. Measured with immunoSEQ multiplex PCR; TCRdb has only the in-frame clones, and not every one. The sample has some 1 million clones; about 74% are singletons. Sequencing input: memory CD4+ T cells sorted from blood. Subset indicated: CD45RA-negative fraction. All receptors derive from a man between 18 and 35 years old in good health.

Note on this clone: Distinct nucleotide sequences in the sample also encode this CDR3. The chain couples TRBV2 to TRBJ1-5; D might be TRBD1 (6 bases). V lost 4 bases to trimming and J lost 5 bases, with 9 bases between them. The CDR3 extends over 13 amino acids. Germline V CDR1 and CDR2: SNHLY, FYNNEI. CDR3 DNA: TGTGCCAGCAGTGGTGACAGGTATCAGCCCCAGCATTTT. Its translation is CASSGDRYQPQHF.

This clone was counted between two and nine times. The genes are TRBV30 and TRBJ1-1; D uncertain. V was cut by 2 bases and J by 5 bases, with 6 bases left in between. This CDR3 contains 11 residues. From germline, CDR1 is GTSNPN and CDR2 SVGIG (reference sequence). CDR3 nucleotides: TGTGCCTGGAGTCCAGGAACTGAAGCTTTCTTT. Its protein product is CAWSPGTEAFF. Full variable domain (rest looked up from reference TRBV30 and TRBJ1-1): SQTIHQWPATLVQPVGSPLSLECTVEGTSNPNLYWYRQAAGRGLQLLFYSVGIGQISSEVPQNLSASRPQDRQFILSSKKLLLSDSGFYLCAWSPGTEAFFGQGTRLTVV.

The J gene is TRBJ1-6, the V gene TRBV10-3; TRBD1 matches 8 bases. Germline CDR1 is ENHRY and CDR2 is SYGVKD. Trimming removed 0 bases from V and 6 bases from J; junction bases left unmatched: 1. The CDR3 totals 15 residues. CDR3 DNA: TGTGCCATCAGTGAGTCGCAGGGGGCTAATTCACCCCTCCACTTT. Amino acids: CAISESQGANSPLHF.

V and J are TRBV19 and TRBJ1-1; a weak D match, TRBD1 (5 bases). This CDR3 region has 12 residues. The germline V gene has CDR1 LNHDA and CDR2 SQIVND (reference sequence). Trimming pared 8 bases from V and 3 bases from J, leaving 10 bases between. CDR3 sequence reads: CASGTRDTEAFF. The CDR3 DNA follows: TGTGCCAGTGGGACCCGGGACACTGAAGCTTTCTTT.

Comment on this clone: The sample holds other DNA sequences that translate to the same CDR3. The chain uses TRBV18 and TRBJ1-1, with D unresolved. Germline V lookup: CDR1 KGHSH, CDR2 LQKENI. The V end lost 0 bases, the J end lost 0 bases, and 5 bases lay between the germline ends. CDR3 size: 14 residues. CDR3 residues: CASSPPVMNTEAFF. As DNA, the CDR3 is TGTGCCAGCTCACCACCGGTCATGAACACTGAAGCTTTCTTT.

The genes are TRBV6-1 and TRBJ2-7; D is ambiguous. The germline V gene has CDR1 MNHNS and CDR2 SASEGT. The CDR3 runs to 15 residues. V dropped 2 bases and J dropped 3 bases, with 14 bases sitting between them. The CDR3 coding sequence is TGTGCCAGCAGTGAAAGTGGCCGAAAAGTCTACGAGCAGTACTTC. Protein sequence: CASSESGRKVYEQYF.

This clone showed up many times. Other DNA sequences in this sample translate to the same CDR3. V usage is TRBV9 and J usage is TRBJ1-5; D not certain. Trimming cost V 0 bases and J 1 base, with 5 bases left between them. The CDR3 consists of 14 residues. Germline-derived CDR1 and CDR2 are SGDLS and YYNGEE. In DNA form, the CDR3 reads TGTGCCAGCAGCGTAGGGCCCAGCAATCAGCCCCAGCATTTT. Its translation is CASSVGPSNQPQHF.

This chain uses TRBV7-2 with TRBJ2-7; D tentatively fits TRBD1 or TRBD2 (5 bases each). The V gene's germline CDR1 is SGHTA and CDR2 FQGNSA. V lost 5 bases and J lost 3, with 11 bases in between. This CDR3 has 13 residues. The CDR3 DNA sequence: TGTGCCAGCAGCCACGGGGCTTACTACGAGCAGTACTTC. Translating it yields CASSHGAYYEQYF.

The chain employs TRBV5-1 and TRBJ2-1, with 7 bases identical to TRBD2. Trimming took 3 bases from V and 6 from J; bases not matched to a gene: 6. Germline V gene sequence: CDR1 SGHRS, CDR2 YFSETQ. CDR3 length equals 14 residues. CDR3 DNA sequence: TGCGCCAGCAGCTCCGGACTAGACGGCAATGAGCAGTTCTTC. Its translation is CASSSGLDGNEQFF.

The CDR3 is CASIQGGTTNEKLFF. The CDR3 DNA is TGTGCCAGCATTCAGGGGGGAACAACTAATGAAAAACTGTTTTTT. This chain connects TRBV6-6 to TRBJ1-4; 7 nucleotides align to TRBD1. The CDR3 has 15 residues. J lost 0 bases, V lost 7 bases, and 5 bases had no gene match. The V gene's germline CDR1 is MNHNY and CDR2 SVGAGI (reference sequence).

The chain couples TRBV18 to TRBJ1-2, with a possible D match to TRBD1 (6 bases). Trimming removed 0 bases from V and 5 bases from J, with 19 bases in between. Per germline, CDR1 KGHSH and CDR2 LQKENI. The CDR3 length is 17 residues. The CDR3 loop is CASSPPTGHPGQYGYTF. Written as DNA, the CDR3 is TGTGCCAGCTCACCACCAACCGGTCATCCCGGACAGTATGGCTACACCTTC.

This chain joins TRBV27 and TRBJ2-7; perhaps TRBD2 as D (6 bases). The CDR3 runs 14 residues. Germline V gene lookup returns CDR1 MNHEY and CDR2 SMNVEV (reference sequence). V lost 5 bases, J lost 2 bases, and 13 bases lay in between. CDR3 sequence reads: CASSPGTPPYEQYF. For the CDR3, the DNA is TGTGCCAGCAGTCCCGGGACTCCCCCCTACGAGCAGTACTTC.

This clone was observed a single time. V is TRBV13 and J is TRBJ1-6; 7 nucleotides agree with TRBD1. CDR1 and CDR2 from the germline V gene are PRHDT and FYEKMQ (reference sequence). V shed 7 bases and J 7 bases; nucleotides not matched to a gene: 4. This CDR3 is built from 13 residues. For the CDR3, the DNA is TGTGCCAGCACCGACAGGGAGAATTCACCCCTCCACTTT. Translated, it gives CASTDRENSPLHF.

This chain connects TRBV7-2 to TRBJ2-7; possibly TRBD1 for D (7 bases). Trimming removed 2 bases at V and 6 bases at J, with 14 bases between. The CDR3 length is 14 residues. Germline V gene lookup returns CDR1 SGHTA and CDR2 FQGNSA. The CDR3 loop reads CASSLSRGALEQYF. CDR3 in DNA: TGTGCCAGCAGCTTATCCAGGGGGGCCCTCGAGCAGTACTTC.

The chain joins TRBV2 to TRBJ2-1; 8 nucleotides match TRBD2. With V trimmed by 7 bases and J by 10 bases, 9 bases remained unmatched. Germline CDR1 and CDR2: SNHLY and FYNNEI. This CDR3 contains 13 residues. CDR3 sequence (DNA): TGTGCCAGCACCCGGGAGGGTTCGGTCGAGCAGTTCTTC. Protein product: CASTREGSVEQFF. Full variable domain (outside the CDR3, taken from reference TRBV2 and TRBJ2-1): EPEVTQTPSHQVTQMGQEVILRCVPISNHLYFYWYRQILGQKVEFLVSFYNNEISEKSEIFDDQFSVERPDGSNFTLKIRSTKLEDSAMYFCASTREGSVEQFFGPGTRLTVL.

Many counts were recorded for this clone. The chain couples TRBV6-5 to TRBJ2-1; TRBD2 is a possible D gene (6 bases). The CDR3 length is 13 residues. Germline assignment: CDR1 MNHEY and CDR2 SVGAGI. Trimming removed 7 bases from V and 9 bases from J, with 16 bases in between. In DNA, the CDR3 is TGTGCCAGCAAGACTAGGCCCCCTGGTGAGCAGTTCTTC. As protein: CASKTRPPGEQFF.

Written as DNA, the CDR3 is TGTGCCAGCTCACCATTTCCGGGACTAGCGGCACCTCACAATGAGCAGTTCTTC. It encodes CASSPFPGLAAPHNEQFF. The gene calls are TRBV18 and TRBJ2-1; 11 bases agree with TRBD2. Trimming cost V 2 bases and J 5 bases; bases outside gene matches: 11. Germline CDR1 is KGHSH and CDR2 is LQKENI. CDR3 length: 18 amino acids.